This T cell receptor beta chain was sequenced in a study of graft-versus-host responses after intestinal transplantation. Study-level background: Every recipient underwent anti-thymocyte globulin induction, then tacrolimus and steroids for three to four years.

The assay was immunoSEQ multiplex PCR, and TCRdb's table has in-frame clones only and misses some. Altogether some 86,000 clones are present, around 90% being singletons, with the ten largest covering more than 0.25%. Germline V CDR1 and CDR2: SGDLS, YYNGEE. The CDR3 is 13 residues long. Trimming took off 2 bases at V and 7 bases at J, with 11 bases between the two ends. With respect to this clone: Its antigen remains unidentified.

The TCR comes from a human donor who was the organ donor for an intestinal transplant. This specimen consisted of unstimulated CD4+ T cells sorted from spleen or lymph node cells, obtained before transplant. The V and J genes are TRBV9 and TRBJ2-3; tentatively, D is TRBD2 (6 bases). CDR3 region: CASSVSGPNTQYF. CDR3 coding DNA: TGTGCCAGCAGCGTTAGCGGCCCCAATACGCAGTATTTT.